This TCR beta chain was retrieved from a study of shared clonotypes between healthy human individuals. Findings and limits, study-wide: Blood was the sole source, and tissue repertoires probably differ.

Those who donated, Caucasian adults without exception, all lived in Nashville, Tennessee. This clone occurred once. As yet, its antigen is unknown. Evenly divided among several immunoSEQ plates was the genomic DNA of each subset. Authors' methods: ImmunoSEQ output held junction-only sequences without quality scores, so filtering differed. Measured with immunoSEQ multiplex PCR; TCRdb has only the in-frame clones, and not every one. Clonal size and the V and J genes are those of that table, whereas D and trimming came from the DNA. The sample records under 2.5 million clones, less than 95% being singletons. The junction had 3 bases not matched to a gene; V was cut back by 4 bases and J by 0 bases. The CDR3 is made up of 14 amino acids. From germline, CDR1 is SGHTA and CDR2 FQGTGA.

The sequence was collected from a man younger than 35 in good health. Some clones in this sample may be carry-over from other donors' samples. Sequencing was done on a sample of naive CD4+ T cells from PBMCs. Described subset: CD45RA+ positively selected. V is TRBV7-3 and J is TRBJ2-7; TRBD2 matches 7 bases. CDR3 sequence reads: CASSSTSDSYEQYF. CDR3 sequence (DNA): TGTGCCAGCAGCTCCACTAGCGACTCCTACGAGCAGTACTTC. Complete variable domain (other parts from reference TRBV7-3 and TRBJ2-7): GAGVSQTPSNKVTEKGKYVELRCDPISGHTALYWYRQSLGQGPEFLIYFQGTGAADDSGLPNDRFFAVRPEGSVSTLKIQRTERGDSAVYLCASSSTSDSYEQYFGPGTRLTVT.